Listed below are T cell receptor beta chains from one sample, sequenced in a study of blood T cell repertoires in COVID-19. Generated by immunoSEQ multiplex PCR, the TCRdb table keeps only in-frame clones and is missing some. The sample consists of 200,000 to 300,000 clones, roughly nine tenths of them appearing once. The sequenced sample consisted of peripheral blood. Every receptor here comes from a man between 18 and 35 years old with active or convalescent COVID-19. The CDR3 runs from the conserved cysteine through the conserved F or W. Fields, in order: D gene, J gene, clone size, V gene, CDR3 DNA, CDR3 protein. D genes are given only for firm matches. Expanded clones get a size class; other rows say once, few or many, or leave the size out.

. | TRBJ2-3 | . | TRBV9 | TGTGCCAGCAGCGTAAAGGTGCAGGGGCCGCGAAGCACAGATACGCAGTATTTT | CASSVKVQGPRSTDTQYF
. | TRBJ2-1 | . | TRBV28 | TGTGCCAGCATCCACGGGGAGCGGAGGACCTACAATGAGCAGTTCTTC | CASIHGERRTYNEQFF
TRBD2 | TRBJ2-1 | . | TRBV15 | TGTGCCACCAGCCCCCCCGGTGGGGCGGGAGTTGGCAATGAGCAGTTCTTC | CATSPPGGAGVGNEQFF
. | TRBJ2-7 | once | TRBV7-2 | TGTGCCAGCAGCTTGGCTGGGACTTCTTCCTACGAGCAGTACTTC | CASSLAGTSSYEQYF
TRBD2 | TRBJ2-1 | . | TRBV7-9 | TGTGCCAGCAGCTCGGAACGGGGGACTAGCGGGAGTTTTGAGCAGTTCTTC | CASSSERGTSGSFEQFF
TRBD1 | TRBJ1-5 | . | TRBV19 | TGTGCCAGTATTTCCGGGACAGGGGGCAATCAGCCCCAGCATTTT | CASISGTGGNQPQHF
. | TRBJ2-7 | . | TRBV7-9 | TGTGCCAGCAGCTCCCCTCTTTCTACCTCCTACGAGCAGTACTTC | CASSSPLSTSYEQYF
. | TRBJ2-1 | . | TRBV6-7 | TGTGCCAGCACCTGGCGGGGGACAAAACCCCCCCACAATGAGCAGTTCTTC | CASTWRGTKPPHNEQFF
. | TRBJ2-3 | . | TRBV2 | TGTGCCACCCCCCGGGGCACAGATACGCAGTATTTT | CATPRGTDTQYF
. | TRBJ2-7 | . | TRBV14 | TGTGCCAGCAGCCAAGAGTGGGAGTTCCCCTACGAGCAGTACTTC | CASSQEWEFPYEQYF
TRBD2 | TRBJ2-7 | once | TRBV15 | TGTGCCACCAGCGACCCCCCTAGCGGGAGGGTAGGTTTCGAGCAGTACTTC | CATSDPPSGRVGFEQYF
TRBD2 | TRBJ2-5 | . | TRBV5-1 | TGCGCCAGCAGCCACTGGGGACTAGCGGGAGTACGAGAGACCCAGTACTTC | CASSHWGLAGVRETQYF
. | TRBJ2-3 | once | TRBV5-1 | TGCGCCAGCAGCTTGGACAGTACCCGCACAGATACGCAGTATTTT | CASSLDSTRTDTQYF
. | TRBJ1-2 | . | TRBV9 | TGTGCCAGCAGCGTAGCGCAGGGTGGCTACACCTTC | CASSVAQGGYTF
TRBD1 | TRBJ2-1 | . | TRBV5-1 | TGCGCCAGCGTGAGACAGGGGACGGGTGAGCAGTTCTTC | CASVRQGTGEQFF
. | TRBJ1-1 | . | TRBV9 | TGTGCCAGCAGCGTAGCAGGTTTGAGGGATGAAGCTTTCTTT | CASSVAGLRDEAFF
. | TRBJ2-3 | . | TRBV19 | TGTGCCAGTAGTATAGGTCAGGGGGATACGCAGTATTTT | CASSIGQGDTQYF
. | TRBJ1-5 | . | TRBV2 | TGTGCCAGCAGGAGGGACACACTCGTGGCCCAGCATTTT | CASRRDTLVAQHF
. | TRBJ2-7 | . | TRBV28 | TGTGCCAGCAGTTATGACATAGCGGATAGCTCCTACGAGCAGTACTTC | CASSYDIADSSYEQYF
TRBD2 | TRBJ2-3 | . | TRBV6-7 | TGTGCCAGCAGTCGGGGGGTCCCGGATACGCAGTATTTT | CASSRGVPDTQYF
TRBD1 | TRBJ1-1 | . | TRBV20-1 | TGCAGTGCCCGGTCGGACAGGGGTGCTTTCTTT | CSARSDRGAFF
TRBD1 | TRBJ1-5 | few | TRBV7-8 | TGTGCCAGCAGCCCAAGTAGGTCAGGGGGCTTCTATCAGCAGCCCCAGCATTTT | CASSPSRSGGFYQQPQHF
. | TRBJ1-3 | . | TRBV5-4 | TGTGCCAGCAGCTTAAAGAGGGAAGCTGGAAACACCATATATTTT | CASSLKREAGNTIYF
. | TRBJ1-6 | few | TRBV6-5 | TGTGCCAGCGCGACCAGGGGATGGAATTCACCCCTCCACTTT | CASATRGWNSPLHF
TRBD2 | TRBJ2-1 | . | TRBV7-6 | TGTGCCAGCAGTCGTCTAGCGGCCTCCTACAATGAGCAGTTCTTC | CASSRLAASYNEQFF
. | TRBJ2-3 | . | TRBV9 | TGTGCCAGCAGCGCCGAGCGGGCCCGGGCAGATACGCAGTATTTT | CASSAERARADTQYF
TRBD1 | TRBJ1-1 | . | TRBV30 | TGTGCCTGGAGGCAGACAGGGGGCCTTGAAGCTTTCTTT | CAWRQTGGLEAFF
. | TRBJ1-1 | once | TRBV12-3/TRBV12-4 | TGTGCCAGCAGTTCAGGGGAAATGAAGCTTTTGTTT | CASSSGEMKLLF
. | TRBJ2-7 | . | TRBV11-2 | TGTGCCAGCAGCCCTAGCCCCCAATCCTACGAGCAGTACTTC | CASSPSPQSYEQYF
. | TRBJ2-4 | . | TRBV6-1 | TGTGCCAGCAGTGAAAAGGGGGAGAAAAACATTCAGTACTTC | CASSEKGEKNIQYF
. | TRBJ1-5 | . | TRBV7-3 | TGTGCCAGCAGCCAAGAATACTCGGGACACCCTAGCAATCAGCCCCAGCATTTT | CASSQEYSGHPSNQPQHF
. | TRBJ2-1 | few | TRBV28 | TGTGCCAGCAGTTTGACTAGATCGGAGCAGTTCTTC | CASSLTRSEQFF
. | TRBJ1-1 | . | TRBV5-6 | TGTGCCAGCAGCTTAGACAGAGTTGAAGCTTTCTTT | CASSLDRVEAFF
. | TRBJ2-5 | . | TRBV28 | TGTGCCAGCAGTCCCGAGGGGCGAGGGGGCCAAGAGACCCAGTACTTC | CASSPEGRGGQETQYF
TRBD1 | TRBJ1-1 | . | TRBV6-2/TRBV6-3 | TGTGCCAGCAGTTACAGGGGGCGCTGGACTGAAGCTTTCTTT | CASSYRGRWTEAFF
. | TRBJ1-1 | . | TRBV5-4 | TGTGCCAGCAGCTTGGTGGGCTCTCCTGAAGCTTTCTTT | CASSLVGSPEAFF
. | TRBJ1-1 | . | TRBV6-5 | TGTGCCAGCAGGACGGTAAGCGTTACTGAAGCTTTCTTT | CASRTVSVTEAFF
TRBD2 | TRBJ2-1 | . | TRBV27 | TGTGCCAGCAGTTTAAAGGTATCTAGCGGGAGGGCAAATGAGCAGTTCTTC | CASSLKVSSGRANEQFF
. | TRBJ2-3 | . | TRBV20-1 | TGCAGTGCCCCTCCCCAGTATTTT | CSAPPQYF
. | TRBJ1-2 | . | TRBV18 | TGTGCCAGCTCACCGGTAGCGGCCGGGTGGGCAACTTTTGATGGCTACACCTTC | CASSPVAAGWATFDGYTF
TRBD2 | TRBJ2-7 | . | TRBV15 | TGTGCCACCCGGATGGGACTAGCGGGACCCCACGAGCAGTACTTC | CATRMGLAGPHEQYF